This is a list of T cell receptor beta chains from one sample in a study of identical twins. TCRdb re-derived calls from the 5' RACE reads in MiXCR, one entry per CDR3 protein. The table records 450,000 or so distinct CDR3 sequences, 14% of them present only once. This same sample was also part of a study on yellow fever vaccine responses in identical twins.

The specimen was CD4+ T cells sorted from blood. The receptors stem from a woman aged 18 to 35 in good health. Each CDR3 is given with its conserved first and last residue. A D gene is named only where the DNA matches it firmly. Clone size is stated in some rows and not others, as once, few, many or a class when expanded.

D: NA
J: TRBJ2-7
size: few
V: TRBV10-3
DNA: TGTGCCATCAGTGATAGAGAGGGACGAGAGCAGTACTTC
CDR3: CAISDREGREQYF

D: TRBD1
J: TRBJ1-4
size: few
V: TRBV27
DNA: TGTGCCAGCAGTATCGGACAGGGGGTTATAGAAACAACTAATGAAAAACTGTTTTTT
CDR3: CASSIGQGVIETTNEKLFF

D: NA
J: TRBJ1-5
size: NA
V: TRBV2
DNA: TGTGCCAGCAAGGGGGGCATTAGCAATCAGCCCCAGCATTTT
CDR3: CASKGGISNQPQHF

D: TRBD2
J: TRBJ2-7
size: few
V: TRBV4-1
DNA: TGCGCCAGCAGCCAAGATCGGGCTAGCGGGAGGAGCTCCTACGAGCAGTACTTC
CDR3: CASSQDRASGRSSYEQYF

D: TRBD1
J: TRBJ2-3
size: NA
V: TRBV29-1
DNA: TGCAGCGTCATTCCGGGACAGTCCCCAGATACGCAGTATTTT
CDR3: CSVIPGQSPDTQYF

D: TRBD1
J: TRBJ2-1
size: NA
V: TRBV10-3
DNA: TGTGCCATCAGTGATCACAGGGGGAGAAATGAGCTGTTCTTC
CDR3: CAISDHRGRNELFF

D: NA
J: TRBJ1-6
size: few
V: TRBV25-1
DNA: TGTGCCAGCAGTGAAGGACTGAATAATTCACCCCTCCACTTT
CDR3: CASSEGLNNSPLHF

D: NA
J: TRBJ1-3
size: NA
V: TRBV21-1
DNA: TGTGCCAGCAGCAAAGGGCGGCAAAGTCTTCCTGGAAACACCATATATTTT
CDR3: CASSKGRQSLPGNTIYF

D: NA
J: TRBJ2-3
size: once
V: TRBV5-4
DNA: TGTGCCAGCAGCTTCGATCTCGCGGATACGCAGTATTTT
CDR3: CASSFDLADTQYF

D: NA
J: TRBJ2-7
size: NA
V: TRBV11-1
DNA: TGTGCCAGCAGCTTATTATGGGCGGCGAGCTCCTACGAGCAGTACTTC
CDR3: CASSLLWAASSYEQYF

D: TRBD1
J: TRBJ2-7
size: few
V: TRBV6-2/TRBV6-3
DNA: TGTGCCAGCACCTATGCGGCCGGGACAGGTCACTCCTACGAGCAGTACTTC
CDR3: CASTYAAGTGHSYEQYF

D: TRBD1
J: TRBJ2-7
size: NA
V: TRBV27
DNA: TGTGCCAGCAAAAGCGGACAGGGGAGCGACGAGCAGTACTTC
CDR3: CASKSGQGSDEQYF

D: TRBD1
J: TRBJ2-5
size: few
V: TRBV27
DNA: TGTGCCAGCAGTAAGGACAGGGGGGTTTTCGAGACCCAGTACTTC
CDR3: CASSKDRGVFETQYF

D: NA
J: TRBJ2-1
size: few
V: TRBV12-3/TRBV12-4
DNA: TGTGCCAGCACCGAGGGGGTTTTTGATGAGCAGTTCTTC
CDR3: CASTEGVFDEQFF

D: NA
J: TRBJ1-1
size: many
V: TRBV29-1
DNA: TGCAGCGTTAGGAGGGGGAACACTGAAGCTTTCTTT
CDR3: CSVRRGNTEAFF

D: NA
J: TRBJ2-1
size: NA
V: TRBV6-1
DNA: TGTGCCAGCATTAATAGCGACTTCGCAGTCTCCTACAATGAGCAGTTCTTC
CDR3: CASINSDFAVSYNEQFF

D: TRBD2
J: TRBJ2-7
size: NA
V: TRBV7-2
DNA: TGTGCCAGCATGCAACTAGCGGGCCCCTACGAGCAGTACTTC
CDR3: CASMQLAGPYEQYF

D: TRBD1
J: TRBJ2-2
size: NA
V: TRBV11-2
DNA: TGTGCCAGCAGCCCCATTGGTATTAGTTCCGGGACAGGGTCCGCCGGGGAGCTGTTTTTT
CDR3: CASSPIGISSGTGSAGELFF

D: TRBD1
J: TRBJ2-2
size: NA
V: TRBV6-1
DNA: TGTGCCAGCAGTGTCGCCGGGACAGGCCCCGGGGAGCTGTTTTTT
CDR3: CASSVAGTGPGELFF

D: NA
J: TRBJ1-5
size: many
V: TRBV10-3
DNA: TGTGCCATCAGTGAGTCGTCCGGGCCCCAGCATTTT
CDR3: CAISESSGPQHF

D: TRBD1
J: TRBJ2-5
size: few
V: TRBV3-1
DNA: TGTGCCAGCAGCCAAGCAACAGGGGGAAGGGAGACCCAGTACTTC
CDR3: CASSQATGGRETQYF

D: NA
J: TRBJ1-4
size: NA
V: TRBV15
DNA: TGTGCCACCAGCAGAGTACCGGGAGTCAATGAAAAACTGTTTTTT
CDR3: CATSRVPGVNEKLFF

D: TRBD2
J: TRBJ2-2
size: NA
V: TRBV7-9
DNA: TGTGCCAGCAGCTCCAAACCCGGGGGGGCCGACACCGGGGAGCTGTTTTTT
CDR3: CASSSKPGGADTGELFF

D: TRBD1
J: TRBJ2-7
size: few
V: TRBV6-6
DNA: TGTGCCAGCACCCAGGGACAGCTCTACGAGCAGTACTTC
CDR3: CASTQGQLYEQYF

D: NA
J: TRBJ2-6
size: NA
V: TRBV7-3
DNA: TGTGCCAGCAGCTTAAATTGGGGGGCTGGGGCCAACGTCCTGACTTTC
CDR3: CASSLNWGAGANVLTF

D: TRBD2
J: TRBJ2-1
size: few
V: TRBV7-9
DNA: TGTGCCAGCAGCCCTAGCGGGGGGACCTACAATGAGCAGTTCTTC
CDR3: CASSPSGGTYNEQFF

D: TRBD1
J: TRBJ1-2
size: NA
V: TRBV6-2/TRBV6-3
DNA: TGTGCCAGCAGGCGGGACAGGGACGCGGGCTACACCTTC
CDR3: CASRRDRDAGYTF

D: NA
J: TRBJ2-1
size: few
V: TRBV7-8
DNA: TGTGCCAGCAGCTTAGGGGTGCGGTTTCGGAACAATGAGCAGTTCTTC
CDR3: CASSLGVRFRNNEQFF

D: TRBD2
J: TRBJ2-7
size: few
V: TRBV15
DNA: TGTGCCACCGGCCGAGGCGGGAGTATCAACGAGCAGTACTTC
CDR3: CATGRGGSINEQYF

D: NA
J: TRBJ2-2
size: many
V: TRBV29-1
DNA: TGCAGCGTTGATTGGGCCTCCGGGGAGCTGTTTTTT
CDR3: CSVDWASGELFF

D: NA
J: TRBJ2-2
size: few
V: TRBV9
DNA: TGTGCCAGCAGCGCCACACCGAACACCGGGGAGCTGTTTTTT
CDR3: CASSATPNTGELFF

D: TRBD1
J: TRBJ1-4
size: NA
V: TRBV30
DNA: TGTGCCTGGAGTGCAGACAGGGGTACTAATGAAAAACTGTTTTTT
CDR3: CAWSADRGTNEKLFF

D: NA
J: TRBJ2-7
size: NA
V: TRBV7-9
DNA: TGTGCCAGCAGCAATACAGGGTCCCACTACGAGCAGTACTTC
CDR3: CASSNTGSHYEQYF

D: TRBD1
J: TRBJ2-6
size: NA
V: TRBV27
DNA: TGTGCCAGCAGTTTAGCAAAGGGGGCCCTCTCCTCTGGGGCCAACGTCCTGACTTTC
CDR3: CASSLAKGALSSGANVLTF

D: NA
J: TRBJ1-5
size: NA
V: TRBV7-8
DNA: TGTGCCAGCGGGCAGCTGAATCAGCCCCAGCATTTT
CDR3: CASGQLNQPQHF

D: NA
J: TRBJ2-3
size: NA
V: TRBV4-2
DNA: TGTGCCAGCAGCCATCACCCGACAGATACGCAGTATTTT
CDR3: CASSHHPTDTQYF

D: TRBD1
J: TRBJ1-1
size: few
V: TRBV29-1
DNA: TGCAGCGTAGAGGGACAGGGGGCCACTGAAGCTTTCTTT
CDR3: CSVEGQGATEAFF

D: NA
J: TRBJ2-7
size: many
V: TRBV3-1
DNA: TGTGCCAGCAGCTTTGAGTCCTACGAGCAGTACTTC
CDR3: CASSFESYEQYF

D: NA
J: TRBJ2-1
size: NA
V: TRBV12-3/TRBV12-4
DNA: TGTGCCAGCACCCCGCACTGGGCGTACAATGAGCAGTTCTTC
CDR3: CASTPHWAYNEQFF

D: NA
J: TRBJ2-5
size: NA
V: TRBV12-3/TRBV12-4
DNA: TGTGCCAGCAGTCCCCCCTACTTGGGGACCCAGTACTTC
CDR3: CASSPPYLGTQYF

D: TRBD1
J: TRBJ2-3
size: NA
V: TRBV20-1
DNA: TGCAGTGCTACAACGATGGGACAGAGCACAGATACGCAGTTTTTT
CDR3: CSATTMGQSTDTQFF

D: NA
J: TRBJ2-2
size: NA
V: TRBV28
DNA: TGTGCCAGCAAAAGGGGATCTCGAAACACCGGGGAGCTGTTTTTT
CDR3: CASKRGSRNTGELFF

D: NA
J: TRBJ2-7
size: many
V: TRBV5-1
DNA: TGCGCCAGCTCCATAGGAGAGGGAGACTACGAGCAGTACTTC
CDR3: CASSIGEGDYEQYF

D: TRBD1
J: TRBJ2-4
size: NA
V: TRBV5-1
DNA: TGCGCCAGCAGCTTGGAGGGACAGGGAGACATTCAGTATTTC
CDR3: CASSLEGQGDIQYF

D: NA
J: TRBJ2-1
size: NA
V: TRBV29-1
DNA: TGCAGCGTGGGGGGCGCGGGTTCCTACAATGAGCAGTTCTTC
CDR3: CSVGGAGSYNEQFF

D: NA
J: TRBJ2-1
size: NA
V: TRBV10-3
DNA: TGTGCCATCTCCGGCCCAGAGTACAATGAGCAGTTCTTC
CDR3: CAISGPEYNEQFF

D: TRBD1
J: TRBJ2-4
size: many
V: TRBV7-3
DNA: TGTGCCAGCAGCTCCACGGGGACAGCAAACATTCAGTACTTC
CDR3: CASSSTGTANIQYF

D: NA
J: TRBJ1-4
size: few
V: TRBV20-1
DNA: TGCAGTGCTAGAGATGCAGGGAACCGGGAAAAACTGTTTTTT
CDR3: CSARDAGNREKLFF